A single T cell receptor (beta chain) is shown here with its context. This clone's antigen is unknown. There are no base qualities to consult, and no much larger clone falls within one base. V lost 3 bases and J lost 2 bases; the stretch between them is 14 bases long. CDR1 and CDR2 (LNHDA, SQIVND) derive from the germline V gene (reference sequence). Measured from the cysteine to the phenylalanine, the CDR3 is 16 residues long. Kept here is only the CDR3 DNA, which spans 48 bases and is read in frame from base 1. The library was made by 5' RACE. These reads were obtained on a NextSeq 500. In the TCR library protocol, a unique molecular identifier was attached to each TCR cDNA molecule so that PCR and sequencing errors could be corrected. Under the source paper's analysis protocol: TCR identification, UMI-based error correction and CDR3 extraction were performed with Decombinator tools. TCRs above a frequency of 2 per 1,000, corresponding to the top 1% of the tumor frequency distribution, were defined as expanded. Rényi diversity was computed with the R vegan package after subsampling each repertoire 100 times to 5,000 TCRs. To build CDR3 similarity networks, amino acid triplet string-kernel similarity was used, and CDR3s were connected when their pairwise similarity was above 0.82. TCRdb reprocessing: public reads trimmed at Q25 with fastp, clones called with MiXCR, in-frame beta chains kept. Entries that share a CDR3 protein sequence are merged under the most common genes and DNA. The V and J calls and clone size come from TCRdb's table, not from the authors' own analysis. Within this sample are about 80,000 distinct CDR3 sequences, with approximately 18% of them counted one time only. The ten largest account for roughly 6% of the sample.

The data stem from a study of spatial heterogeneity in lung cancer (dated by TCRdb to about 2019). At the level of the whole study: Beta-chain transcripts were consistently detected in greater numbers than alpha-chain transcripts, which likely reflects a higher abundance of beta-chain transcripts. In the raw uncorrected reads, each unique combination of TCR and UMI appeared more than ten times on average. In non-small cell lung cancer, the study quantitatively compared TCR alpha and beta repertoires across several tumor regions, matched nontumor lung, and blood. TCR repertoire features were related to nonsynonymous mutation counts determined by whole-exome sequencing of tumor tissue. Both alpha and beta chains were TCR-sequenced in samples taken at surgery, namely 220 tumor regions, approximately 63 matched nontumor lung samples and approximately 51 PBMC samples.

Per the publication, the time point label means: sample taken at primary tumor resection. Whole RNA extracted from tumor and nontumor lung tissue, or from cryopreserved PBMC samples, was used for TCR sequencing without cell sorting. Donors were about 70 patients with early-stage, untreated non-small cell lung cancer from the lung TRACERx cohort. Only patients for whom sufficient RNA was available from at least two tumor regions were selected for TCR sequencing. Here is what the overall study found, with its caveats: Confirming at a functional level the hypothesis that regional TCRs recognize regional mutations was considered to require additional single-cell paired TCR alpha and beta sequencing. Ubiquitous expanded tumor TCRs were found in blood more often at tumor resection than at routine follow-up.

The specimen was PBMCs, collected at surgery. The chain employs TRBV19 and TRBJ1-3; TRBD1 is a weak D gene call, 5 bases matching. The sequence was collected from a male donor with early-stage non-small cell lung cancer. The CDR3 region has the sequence CASSIIGGGTGNTIYF. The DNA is TGTGCCAGTAGTATCATCGGCGGGGGAACTGGAAACACCATATATTTT.